This T cell receptor (beta chain) was recorded in a study of human CD8 memory T cell subsets. This clonotype is called medium-sized based on its frequency. What it binds is not known. Libraries of TCR beta chains were produced by 5' RACE (UMI-labeled). TCRdb re-called the 5' RACE reads; one entry per CDR3 protein, DNA not given. The sample data list 5,600 or so distinct CDR3 sequences. Buffy coats of healthy donors supplied the PBMC. It was by negative magnetic separation that total CD8+ T cells were enriched. Duplicate roughly 160,000-cell vials of sorted CD8+ T cells per subset supplied the RNA. Study-wide results and caveats: Between stem-like memory and precursor exhausted T cell repertoires, overlap was minimal.

The CDR3 consists of 14 residues. Germline V gene sequence: CDR1 SGHAT, CDR2 FQNNGV. This chain uses TRBV11-2 with TRBJ2-7; no DNA is available, so the TRBD2 call from TCRdb remains unchecked. Input material: CD8+ effector memory T cells (TEM) sorted from PBMCs. The subset: effector memory CD8 T cells, CCR7- CD45RO+ CD95+. This TCR derives from a human donor in good health. The CDR3 region is CASSLEGTFGEQYF.